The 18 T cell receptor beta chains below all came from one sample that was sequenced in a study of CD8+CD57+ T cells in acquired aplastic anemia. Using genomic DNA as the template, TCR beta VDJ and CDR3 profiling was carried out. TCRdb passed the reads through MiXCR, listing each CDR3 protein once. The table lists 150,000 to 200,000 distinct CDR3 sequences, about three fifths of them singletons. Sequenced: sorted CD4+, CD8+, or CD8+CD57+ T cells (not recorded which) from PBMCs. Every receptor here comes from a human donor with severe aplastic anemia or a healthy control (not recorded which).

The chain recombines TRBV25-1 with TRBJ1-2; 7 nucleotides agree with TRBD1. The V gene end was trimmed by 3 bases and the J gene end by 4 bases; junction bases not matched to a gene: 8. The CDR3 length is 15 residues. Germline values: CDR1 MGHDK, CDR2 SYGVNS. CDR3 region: CASSDVQGPLYGYTF. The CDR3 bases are TGTGCCAGCAGTGATGTACAGGGGCCGCTCTATGGCTACACCTTC.

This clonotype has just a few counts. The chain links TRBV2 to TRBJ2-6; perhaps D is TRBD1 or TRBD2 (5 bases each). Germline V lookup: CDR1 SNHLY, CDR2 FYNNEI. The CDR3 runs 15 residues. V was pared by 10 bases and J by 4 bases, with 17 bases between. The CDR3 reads CANSEGKAGANVLTF. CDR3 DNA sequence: TGTGCCAACTCTGAGGGGAAGGCGGGGGCCAACGTCCTGACTTTC.

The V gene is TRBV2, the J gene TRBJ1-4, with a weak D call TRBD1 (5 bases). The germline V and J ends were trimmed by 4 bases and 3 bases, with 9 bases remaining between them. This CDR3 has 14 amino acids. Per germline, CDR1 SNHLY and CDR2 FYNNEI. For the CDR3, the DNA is TGTGCCAGCAGTGCAGGGATGCCTAATGAAAAACTGTTTTTT. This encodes CASSAGMPNEKLFF.

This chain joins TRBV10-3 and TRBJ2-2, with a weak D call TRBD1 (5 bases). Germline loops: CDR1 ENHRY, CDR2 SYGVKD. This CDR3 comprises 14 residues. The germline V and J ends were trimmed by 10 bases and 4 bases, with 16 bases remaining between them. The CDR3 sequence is CATLEGAVTGELFF. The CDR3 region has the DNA TGTGCCACCCTCGAAGGGGCGGTCACCGGGGAGCTGTTTTTT.

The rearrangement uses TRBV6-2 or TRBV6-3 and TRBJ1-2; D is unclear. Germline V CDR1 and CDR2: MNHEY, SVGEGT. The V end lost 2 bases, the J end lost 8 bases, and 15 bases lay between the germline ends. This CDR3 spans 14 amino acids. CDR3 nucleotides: TGTGCCAGCAGTTACCTACGGAGTAATGGAGGCTACACCTTC. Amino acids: CASSYLRSNGGYTF.

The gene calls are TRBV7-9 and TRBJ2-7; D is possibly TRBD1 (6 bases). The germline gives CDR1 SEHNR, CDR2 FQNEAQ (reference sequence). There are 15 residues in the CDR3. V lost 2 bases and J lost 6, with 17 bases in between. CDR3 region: CASSLMARGSGEQYF. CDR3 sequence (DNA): TGTGCCAGCAGCTTAATGGCCAGGGGATCTGGCGAGCAGTACTTC.

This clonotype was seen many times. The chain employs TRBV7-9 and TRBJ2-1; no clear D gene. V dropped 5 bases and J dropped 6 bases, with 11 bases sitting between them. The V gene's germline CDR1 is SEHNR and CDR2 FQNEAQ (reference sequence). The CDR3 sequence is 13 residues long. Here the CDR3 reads CASSRSGSNEQFF. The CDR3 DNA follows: TGTGCCAGCAGCCGATCCGGATCCAATGAGCAGTTCTTC.

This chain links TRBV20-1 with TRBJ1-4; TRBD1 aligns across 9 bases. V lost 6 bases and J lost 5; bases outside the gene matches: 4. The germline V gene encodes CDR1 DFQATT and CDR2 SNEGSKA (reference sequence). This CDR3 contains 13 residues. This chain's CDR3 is CSAMDRGNEKLFF. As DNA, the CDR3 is TGCAGTGCGATGGACAGGGGAAATGAAAAACTGTTTTTT.

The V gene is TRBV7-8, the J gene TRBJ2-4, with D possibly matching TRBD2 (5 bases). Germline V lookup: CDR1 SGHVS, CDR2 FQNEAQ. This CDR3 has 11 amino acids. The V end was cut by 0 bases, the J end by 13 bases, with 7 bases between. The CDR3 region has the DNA TGTGCCAGCAGCTTAGCGGGAGTGCAGTACTTC. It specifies CASSLAGVQYF. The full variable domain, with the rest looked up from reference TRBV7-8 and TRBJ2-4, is GAGVSQSPRYKVAKRGQDVALRCDPISGHVSLFWYQQALGQGPEFLTYFQNEAQLDKSGLPSDRFFAERPEGSVSTLKIQRTQQEDSAVYLCASSLAGVQYFGAGTRLSVL.

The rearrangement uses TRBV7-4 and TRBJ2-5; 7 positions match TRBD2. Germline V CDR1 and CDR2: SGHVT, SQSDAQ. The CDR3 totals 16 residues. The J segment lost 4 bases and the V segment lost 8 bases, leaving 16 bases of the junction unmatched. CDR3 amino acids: CASQSPSGGTGETQYF. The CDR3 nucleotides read TGTGCCAGCCAATCTCCTTCGGGGGGAACGGGAGAGACCCAGTACTTC.

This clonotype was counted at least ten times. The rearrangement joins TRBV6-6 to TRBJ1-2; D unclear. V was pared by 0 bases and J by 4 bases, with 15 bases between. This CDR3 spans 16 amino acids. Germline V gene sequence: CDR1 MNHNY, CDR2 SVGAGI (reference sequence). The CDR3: CASSYSSSAAPYGYTF. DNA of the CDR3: TGTGCCAGCAGTTACTCGTCCTCGGCCGCACCCTATGGCTACACCTTC.

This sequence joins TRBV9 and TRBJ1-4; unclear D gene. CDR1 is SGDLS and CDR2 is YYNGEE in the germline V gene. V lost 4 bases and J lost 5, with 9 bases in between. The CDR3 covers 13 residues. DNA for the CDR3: TGTGCCAGCAGCCCCCAGCCCAATGAAAAACTGTTTTTT. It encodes CASSPQPNEKLFF.

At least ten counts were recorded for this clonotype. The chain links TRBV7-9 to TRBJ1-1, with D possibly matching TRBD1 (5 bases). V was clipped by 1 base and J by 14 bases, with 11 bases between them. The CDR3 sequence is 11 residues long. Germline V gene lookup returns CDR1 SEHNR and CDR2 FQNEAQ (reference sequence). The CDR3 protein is CASSLEGPPFF. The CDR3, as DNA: TGTGCCAGCAGCTTAGAGGGACCTCCGTTCTTT.

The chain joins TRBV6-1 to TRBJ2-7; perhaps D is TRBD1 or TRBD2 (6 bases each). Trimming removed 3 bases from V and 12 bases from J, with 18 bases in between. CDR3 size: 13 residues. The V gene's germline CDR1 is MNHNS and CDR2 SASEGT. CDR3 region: CASSDRDTGGGYF. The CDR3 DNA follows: TGTGCCAGCAGTGATCGGGACACCGGGGGAGGGTACTTC.

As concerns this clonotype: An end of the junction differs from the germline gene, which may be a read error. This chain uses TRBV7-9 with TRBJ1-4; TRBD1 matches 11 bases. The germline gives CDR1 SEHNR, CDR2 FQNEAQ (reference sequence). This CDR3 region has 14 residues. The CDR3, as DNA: TGTGCCTGCAGCCTGGACAGGGGGCCTGAAAAACCGTTTTTT. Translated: CACSLDRGPEKPFF.

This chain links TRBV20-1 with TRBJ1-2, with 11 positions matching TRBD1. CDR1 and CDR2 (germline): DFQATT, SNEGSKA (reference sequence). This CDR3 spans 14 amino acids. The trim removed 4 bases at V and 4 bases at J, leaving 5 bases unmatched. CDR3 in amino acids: CSATPGTGGYGYTF. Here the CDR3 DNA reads TGCAGTGCTACCCCCGGGACAGGGGGCTATGGCTACACCTTC.

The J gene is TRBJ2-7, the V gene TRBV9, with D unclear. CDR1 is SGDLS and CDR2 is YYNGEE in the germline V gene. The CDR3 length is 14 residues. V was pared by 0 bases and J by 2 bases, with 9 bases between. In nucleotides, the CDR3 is TGTGCCAGCAGCGTAGAGGCAGCCACCTACGAGCAGTACTTC. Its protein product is CASSVEAATYEQYF.

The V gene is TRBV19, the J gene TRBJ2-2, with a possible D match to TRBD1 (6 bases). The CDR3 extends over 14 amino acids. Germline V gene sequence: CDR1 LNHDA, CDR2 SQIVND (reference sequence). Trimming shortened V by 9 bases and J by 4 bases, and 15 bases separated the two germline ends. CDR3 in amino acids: CASRPGTSTGELFF. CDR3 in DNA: TGTGCCAGCCGTCCCGGGACAAGCACCGGGGAGCTGTTTTTT.